Below, 8 T cell receptor beta chains from the same sample are listed, as sequenced in a study of shared clonotypes between healthy human individuals. Sequenced by immunoSEQ multiplex PCR; TCRdb stores in-frame clones only, minus some. The table includes millions of clones, around 93% detected once. Naive CD8 cells lacked CD45RO and underwent positive selection for CCR7, leaving out terminally differentiated effector memory CD45RA+ cells. The sample taken for sequencing was naive CD8+ T cells from PBMCs. The receptors shown here come from a man between 18 and 29 years old in good health. Some clones in this sample may be carry-over from other donors' samples.

This clone was seen more than once but under ten times. This chain joins TRBV19 and TRBJ1-1; unclear D gene. V was trimmed by 4 bases and J by 6 bases, leaving 12 bases between them. The CDR3 is 13 amino acids. Germline values: CDR1 LNHDA, CDR2 SQIVND (reference sequence). The CDR3 sequence is CASSKERDAEAFF. The CDR3 DNA sequence: TGTGCCAGTAGTAAGGAGCGTGACGCTGAAGCTTTCTTT.

The CDR3 nucleotides read TGCGCCAGCAGCCAAGTGGAGTGGACGAATTCACCCCTCCACTTT. Translated: CASSQVEWTNSPLHF. This sequence joins TRBV4-1 and TRBJ1-6; D is uncertain. The V gene's germline CDR1 is MGHRA and CDR2 YSYEKL. V shed 1 base and J shed 7 bases, with 11 bases lying between them. The CDR3 runs to 15 residues.

This clone was detected once. The chain joins TRBV27 to TRBJ2-7; 10 positions match TRBD1. The CDR3 is made up of 15 amino acids. CDR1 is MNHEY and CDR2 is SMNVEV in the germline V gene (reference sequence). Germline trimming cut 5 bases from V and 6 bases from J; bases unmatched to any gene: 10. This chain's CDR3 is CASSARTGGSAEQYF. The CDR3 DNA reads as TGTGCCAGCAGTGCTCGGACAGGGGGAAGTGCCGAGCAGTACTTC.

The V and J genes are TRBV6-1 and TRBJ1-1, with TRBD1 matching 7 bases. Germline V gene data show CDR1 as MNHNS and CDR2 as SASEGT. Trimming at V came to 6 bases and at J to 6 bases, leaving 10 bases not matched to a gene. The length of the CDR3 is 14 residues. The CDR3 DNA follows: TGTGCCAGCAGGCCACAGGGGTTAATCTCTGAAGCTTTCTTT. Its protein product is CASRPQGLISEAFF.

The V call is TRBV5-4, the J call TRBJ2-7, with D tentatively TRBD2 (5 bases). The length of the CDR3 is 12 residues. Trimming cost V 1 base and J 5 bases, with 7 bases left between them. CDR1 is SGHNT and CDR2 is YYREEE in the germline V gene (reference sequence). In DNA, the CDR3 is TGTGCCAGCAGCTTGACCGGGGACGAGCAGTACTTC. Protein product: CASSLTGDEQYF.

The rearrangement links TRBV9 to TRBJ1-4, with a weak D call TRBD1 (5 bases). CDR3 length: 14 amino acids. V was pared by 3 bases and J by 7 bases, with 13 bases between. Germline CDR1 reads SGDLS; CDR2 reads YYNGEE. CDR3 sequence reads: CASSEDTGGEKLFF. The CDR3, as DNA: TGTGCCAGCAGCGAAGATACAGGAGGTGAAAAACTGTTTTTT. The full variable domain, completed using reference TRBV9 and TRBJ1-4, is DSGVTQTPKHLITATGQRVTLRCSPRSGDLSVYWYQQSLDQGLQFLIQYYNGEERAKGNILERFSAQQFPDLHSELNLSSLELGDSALYFCASSEDTGGEKLFFGSGTQLSVL.

The chain carries TRBV13 and TRBJ2-1; the D gene is possibly TRBD1 (6 bases). The germline V gene has CDR1 PRHDT and CDR2 FYEKMQ (reference sequence). Deletions cut 6 bases from V and 0 bases from J, with 12 bases between. The CDR3 consists of 15 residues. CDR3 sequence (DNA): TGTGCCAGCAGTGCCACAGGGAGCTCCTACAATGAGCAGTTCTTC. It specifies CASSATGSSYNEQFF.

CDR3 DNA sequence: TGTGCCAGCAGCTTAGGATTAGCGGGAGTTCAGTACTTC. Translated: CASSLGLAGVQYF. This chain joins TRBV11-2 and TRBJ2-7; TRBD2 aligns across 9 bases. The J segment lost 10 bases and the V segment lost 1 base, leaving 5 bases of the junction unmatched. The CDR3 extends over 13 amino acids. Germline CDR1 reads SGHAT; CDR2 reads FQNNGV.